Each of the 21 T cell receptor beta chains below was sequenced from the same sample in a study of regulatory T cells in long-lasting Graves disease. Sample time point: newly diagnosed GD, antithyroid drugs for less than 3 months. Scientists built the TCR library using RNA that was extracted from PBMCs. Arm-PCR of CDR3 regions and iRepertoire HTBI primers were used to build TCR beta libraries. TCRdb reprocessed the multiplex PCR reads with MiXCR, giving one entry per CDR3 protein. The sample holds 400,000 to 550,000 distinct CDR3 sequences; under 15% are singletons and the top ten take around 15%. These data were likewise used in another study, on T cells in Graves' hyperthyroidism and ophthalmopathy.

Sample: peripheral blood mononuclear cells (PBMCs), taken at new diagnosis, from a patient treated with antithyroid drugs. The receptors here all came from a woman aged 25 to 39 with Graves disease.

This clonotype was seen ten or more times. The chain links TRBV19 to TRBJ1-2; weak D call: TRBD1 (5 bases). This CDR3 comprises 13 residues. V was trimmed by 8 bases and J by 1 base, leaving 11 bases between them. Per germline, CDR1 LNHDA and CDR2 SQIVND (reference sequence). In DNA, the CDR3 is TGTGCCAGTCAGGGCGGGATTAACTATGGCTACACCTTC. Its translation is CASQGGINYGYTF.

Points on this clonotype: A much larger clone sits a single nucleotide away, making a read error possible. V usage is TRBV30 and J usage is TRBJ1-5; perhaps TRBD1 as D (5 bases). Trimming took 8 bases from V and 4 from J, leaving 18 bases between them. The CDR3 runs 14 residues. Germline CDR1 and CDR2: GTSNPN and SVGIG (reference sequence). The CDR3 sequence: CARKANRGNQPQHF. In nucleotides, the CDR3 is TGTGCCCGGAAGGCCAACCGGGGGAATCAGCCCCAGCATTTT. The full variable domain, with the rest looked up from reference TRBV30 and TRBJ1-5, is SQTIHQWPATLVQPVGSPLSLECTVEGTSNPNLYWYRQAAGRGLQLLFYSVGIGQISSEVPQNLSASRPQDRQFILSSKKLLLSDSGFYLCARKANRGNQPQHFGDGTRLSIL.

This clonotype was seen many times. The chain combines TRBV20-1 with TRBJ2-3; D gene unclear. The CDR3 runs to 17 residues. V was cut by 0 bases and J by 6 bases, with 22 bases left in between. CDR1 and CDR2 from the germline V gene are DFQATT and SNEGSKA (reference sequence). The CDR3 DNA is TGCAGTGCTAGAGATGGTGGGAAATCTGGGGTTGCGGATACGCAGTATTTT. Amino acid sequence: CSARDGGKSGVADTQYF.

As regards this clonotype: It differs at one base from a far larger clone, so likely a read error. This rearrangement joins TRBV11-2 to TRBJ2-5; 12 bases align to TRBD2. The assigned J gene may be wrong: the sequence end matches TRBJ2-1 better. CDR3 length: 16 amino acids. CDR1 and CDR2 from the germline V gene are SGHAT and FQNNGV. Written as DNA, the CDR3 is TGTGCCAGCAGTGAGCTGGCTAGCGGGAGGGCCTACGAGCAGTTCTTC. Translating it yields CASSELASGRAYEQFF.

This clonotype came up many times. The CDR3 coding sequence is TGTGCCAGCAGTCTGAGCGGGAGGGCGGGGGAGACCCAGTACTTC. Its protein is CASSLSGRAGETQYF. V is TRBV2 and J is TRBJ2-1; 10 bases fit TRBD2. The DNA end favors TRBJ2-5, so the J call may be wrong. Germline CDR1 and CDR2: SNHLY and FYNNEI. The CDR3 sequence is 15 residues long.

The rearrangement links TRBV28 to TRBJ1-1; D unresolved. CDR3 size: 13 residues. CDR1 and CDR2 from the germline V gene are MDHEN and SYDVKM. Trimming removed 8 bases at V and 4 bases at J, with 14 bases between. The CDR3 region has the DNA TGTGCCAGCGAAAGAGGCCCCCGCACTGAAGCTTTCTTT. This translates into CASERGPRTEAFF.

This clonotype was detected only a few times. This chain connects TRBV5-4 to TRBJ1-1; D is unresolved. The CDR3 is 13 amino acids. From germline, CDR1 is SGHNT and CDR2 YYREEE (reference sequence). The V and J ends lost 0 bases and 7 bases respectively, with 10 bases between them. This chain's CDR3 is CASSLDFSSEAFF. CDR3 DNA sequence: TGTGCCAGCAGCTTGGACTTTTCGAGTGAAGCTTTCTTT.

This clonotype was seen more than once but under ten times. The genes are TRBV7-3 and TRBJ2-2; 10 nucleotides agree with TRBD2. V lost 4 bases and J lost 5; bases outside the gene matches: 4. CDR3 length: 15 residues. In germline, CDR1 is SGHTA, CDR2 FQGTGA. CDR3 in amino acids: CASSSGTSATGELFF. CDR3 bases: TGTGCCAGCAGCTCCGGGACTAGCGCAACCGGGGAGCTGTTTTTT.

This clonotype appeared a few times. This chain uses TRBV19 with TRBJ1-4, with D possibly TRBD1 on 5 matching bases. Germline CDR1 is LNHDA and CDR2 is SQIVND (reference sequence). The V end lost 7 bases, the J end lost 4 bases, and 13 bases lay between the germline ends. CDR3 length equals 14 residues. The CDR3 loop is CASNPGGVNEKLFF. In DNA, the CDR3 is TGTGCCAGTAACCCCGGGGGGGTTAATGAAAAACTGTTTTTT.

This clonotype was counted many times. The chain recombines TRBV18 with TRBJ2-3, with unresolved D. This CDR3 is 11 amino acids long. Germline-derived CDR1 and CDR2 are KGHSH and LQKENI. V gave up 6 bases and J gave up 5 bases, with 6 bases separating them. CDR3: CASSPQDTQYF. CDR3 DNA sequence: TGTGCCAGCTCGCCCCAAGATACGCAGTATTTT.

This clonotype was seen ten or more times. The chain combines TRBV28 with TRBJ2-7; D is unclear. The length of the CDR3 is 13 residues. Germline V gene data show CDR1 as MDHEN and CDR2 as SYDVKM. V gave up 10 bases and J gave up 3 bases, with 16 bases separating them. The CDR3 here is CATLNDGIYEQYF. The CDR3 DNA reads TGTGCCACCCTTAACGACGGTATCTACGAGCAGTACTTC.

The sample holds many counts of this clonotype. The DNA of the CDR3 is TGTGCCAGCAGCTCGGGACTAGCGGGAGGGCCGAGGGAGCAGTTCTTC. It is translated as CASSSGLAGGPREQFF. The genes are TRBV7-6 and TRBJ2-1; the match to TRBD2 covers 16 bases. The CDR3 extends over 16 amino acids. The germline V gene encodes CDR1 SGHVS and CDR2 FNYEAQ. V was pared by 4 bases and J by 10 bases, with 7 bases of the junction left unmatched.

This clonotype was seen a handful of times. This sequence joins TRBV14 and TRBJ1-2; D is uncertain. Germline loops: CDR1 SGHDN, CDR2 FVKESK. V was shortened by 3 bases and J by 6 bases, with 8 bases between the two germline ends. The CDR3 consists of 12 residues. CDR3 protein: CASSQGVDGYTF. CDR3 bases: TGTGCCAGCAGCCAGGGAGTCGATGGCTACACCTTC.

Many counts were recorded for this clonotype. This chain links TRBV15 with TRBJ2-3, with D perhaps TRBD2 (6 bases). With 0 bases removed from V and 1 base from J, the gap between germline ends came to 14 bases. Per the germline V gene, CDR1 is LNHNV and CDR2 is YYDKDF (reference sequence). The length of the CDR3 is 17 residues. The CDR3 DNA reads TGTGCCACCAGCAGAGATCCTCAGGGAGGAGGCACAGATACGCAGTATTTT. Protein: CATSRDPQGGGTDTQYF.

This clonotype was observed at least ten times. The CDR3 DNA sequence: TGTGCCAGCAGCTTCCGGATCACCTACAATGAGCAGTTCTTC. Translation gives CASSFRITYNEQFF. The chain uses TRBV5-6 and TRBJ2-1, with no clear D. Between the trimmed V and J ends, which lost 2 bases and 2 bases, there was a span of 8 bases. The germline V gene has CDR1 SGHDT and CDR2 YYEEEE. The CDR3 extends over 14 amino acids.

This clonotype was seen many times. The rearrangement links TRBV27 to TRBJ1-5, with 7 bases aligning to TRBD1. The CDR3 length is 15 residues. The junction had 8 bases not matched to a gene; V was cut back by 5 bases and J by 4 bases. CDR1 and CDR2 from the germline V gene are MNHEY and SMNVEV (reference sequence). CDR3 coding DNA: TGTGCCAGCAGTCCCTCGGGACAGCAAAATCAGCCCCAGCATTTT. Amino acids: CASSPSGQQNQPQHF.

This clonotype was seen a few times. In nucleotides, the CDR3 is TGCGCCAGCAGCCCGAGACTAGCGCAAAACACCGGGGAGCTGTTTTTT. Its protein is CASSPRLAQNTGELFF. The V gene is TRBV4-1, the J gene TRBJ2-2; TRBD2 agrees at 8 bases. The ends lost 4 bases at V and 2 bases at J; junction bases unmatched: 6. CDR3 size: 16 residues. Germline V gene data show CDR1 as MGHRA and CDR2 as YSYEKL.

The genes are TRBV13 and TRBJ2-1; perhaps TRBD2 as D (6 bases). CDR1 and CDR2 (germline): PRHDT, FYEKMQ (reference sequence). This CDR3 region has 16 residues. V was shortened by 3 bases and J by 0 bases, with 12 bases between the two germline ends. As DNA, the CDR3 is TGTGCCAGCAGCTTGAGGTCTAGCGCCTCCTACAATGAGCAGTTCTTC. Translating it yields CASSLRSSASYNEQFF.

This clonotype turned up a few times. J is TRBJ2-1 and V is TRBV9; TRBD2 might be the D (5 bases). The CDR3 consists of 14 residues. Per the germline V gene, CDR1 is SGDLS and CDR2 is YYNGEE. V lost 6 bases to trimming and J lost 2 bases, with 12 bases between them. Written as DNA, the CDR3 is TGTGCCAGCATGGGAGAGAACACCTACAATGAGCAGTTCTTC. Translation gives CASMGENTYNEQFF.

The chain combines TRBV28 with TRBJ2-4; D may correspond to TRBD1 or TRBD2 (6 bases each). The CDR3 is 16 residues long. Germline values: CDR1 MDHEN, CDR2 SYDVKM. Trimming pared 2 bases from V and 0 bases from J, leaving 11 bases between. DNA for the CDR3: TGTGCCAGCAGTTTAAGTGGGGGGCCAGCCAAAAACATTCAGTACTTC. It encodes CASSLSGGPAKNIQYF.

This chain links TRBV7-9 with TRBJ2-1; TRBD2 is a possible D gene (6 bases). In germline, CDR1 is SEHNR, CDR2 FQNEAQ (reference sequence). Trimming pared 5 bases from V and 8 bases from J, leaving 16 bases between. The CDR3 totals 14 residues. The CDR3 sequence is CASSPKTSFHEQFF. CDR3 DNA: TGTGCCAGCAGCCCCAAGACTAGTTTCCATGAGCAGTTCTTC.